At least ten counts were recorded for the clone carrying this T cell receptor beta chain. The entry originates in a study of blood T cell repertoires in COVID-19. Study-wide context: T cells, B-cell-depleted T cells, or PBMCs provided the cDNA or gDNA that served as material.

Sequencing was performed with immunoSEQ multiplex PCR; in TCRdb, only in-frame clones are kept and a portion is missing. The repertoire holds about 84,000 clones, with 60% to 85% as singletons. The source material was peripheral blood. This clonotype was sampled from a man between 65 and 85 years old with acute or convalescent COVID-19.

CDR3 sequence (DNA): TGCGCCAGCAGCCAAGATTTAGAATCACCCCTCCACTTT. It encodes CASSQDLESPLHF. The V gene is TRBV4-1, the J gene TRBJ1-6; D call uncertain. The germline V gene has CDR1 MGHRA and CDR2 YSYEKL. Deletions cut 0 bases from V and 10 bases from J, with 7 bases between. This CDR3 has 13 amino acids.